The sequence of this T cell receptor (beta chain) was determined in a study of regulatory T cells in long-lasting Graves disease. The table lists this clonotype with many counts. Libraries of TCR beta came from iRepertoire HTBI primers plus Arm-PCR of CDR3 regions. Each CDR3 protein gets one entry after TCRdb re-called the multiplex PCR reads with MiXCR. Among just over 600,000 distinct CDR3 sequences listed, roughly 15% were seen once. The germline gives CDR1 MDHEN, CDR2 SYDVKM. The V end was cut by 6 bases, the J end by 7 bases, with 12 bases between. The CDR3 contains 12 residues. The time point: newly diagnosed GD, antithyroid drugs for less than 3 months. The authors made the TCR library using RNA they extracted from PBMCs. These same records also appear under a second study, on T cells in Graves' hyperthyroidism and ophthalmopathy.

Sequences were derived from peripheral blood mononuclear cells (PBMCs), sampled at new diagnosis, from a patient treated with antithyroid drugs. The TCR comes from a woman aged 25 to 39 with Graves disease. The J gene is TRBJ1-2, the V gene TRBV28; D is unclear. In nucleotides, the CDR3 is TGTGCCAGCAGAGAAGTGGCAACTGGCTACACCTTC. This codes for CASREVATGYTF.